The 24 T cell receptor beta chains reported below all come from one sample, sequenced in a study of T cell repertoires in cytomegalovirus infection. These receptors have no identified antigens. TCRdb fed the reads into MiXCR, producing one record per CDR3 protein. The profile shows about a million distinct CDR3 sequences, roughly 31% of them singletons. The starting material was cultured CD8+ T cells from PBMCs, obtained from culture after CMV antigen stimulation. The source of these receptors is a human donor in good health (CMV status not recorded). Some clones in this sample may be carry-over from other donors' samples.

The chain employs TRBV6-1 and TRBJ2-5, with unresolved D. The CDR3 is 13 amino acids. The V and J ends lost 5 bases and 4 bases respectively, with 11 bases between them. The germline V gene encodes CDR1 MNHNS and CDR2 SASEGT. The CDR3 protein is CASSWGWGETQYF. The DNA of the CDR3 is TGTGCCAGCAGTTGGGGATGGGGAGAGACCCAGTACTTC.

The chain recombines TRBV19 with TRBJ2-1; perhaps TRBD2 as D (7 bases). From germline, CDR1 is LNHDA and CDR2 SQIVND (reference sequence). V was clipped by 1 base and J by 1 base, with 11 bases between them. The CDR3 totals 16 residues. The CDR3 reads CASSIGGGSSYNEQFF. CDR3 sequence (DNA): TGTGCCAGTAGTATAGGGGGGGGCTCTTCCTACAATGAGCAGTTCTTC.

The chain carries TRBV7-3 and TRBJ1-2, with D possibly matching TRBD1 (5 bases). With 5 bases removed from V and 5 bases from J, the gap between germline ends came to 18 bases. The CDR3 is made up of 15 amino acids. Germline CDR1 SGHTA, CDR2 FQGTGA. CDR3 nucleotides: TGTGCCAGCAGCACGGTGGGGGGTGGCTGGTATGGCTACACCTTC. This sequence encodes CASSTVGGGWYGYTF.

In its sample, this clonotype was seen once. This rearrangement joins TRBV7-6 to TRBJ1-4; D is undetermined. The CDR3 consists of 13 residues. Germline V lookup: CDR1 SGHVS, CDR2 FNYEAQ. V lost 4 bases and J lost 5, with 8 bases in between. CDR3 in DNA: TGTGCCAGCAGCTCCTGGAAGAATGAAAAACTGTTTTTT. Residues: CASSSWKNEKLFF.

The genes are TRBV27 and TRBJ1-6; D remains ambiguous. CDR1 MNHEY and CDR2 SMNVEV come from the germline V gene (reference sequence). The CDR3 is made up of 15 amino acids. Between the trimmed V and J ends, which lost 4 bases and 9 bases, there was a span of 16 bases. This chain's CDR3 is CASSYGVVRASPLHF. CDR3 nucleotide sequence: TGTGCCAGCAGTTATGGGGTTGTCCGGGCTTCACCCCTCCACTTT.

The rearrangement links TRBV5-5 to TRBJ1-2; 9 nucleotides align to TRBD1. The J segment lost 8 bases and the V segment lost 6 bases, leaving 8 bases of the junction unmatched. This CDR3 has 13 residues. Germline V CDR1 and CDR2: SGHKS, YYEKEE (reference sequence). The CDR3 bases are TGTGCCAGCATCCATAGGACAGGGGCCGGCTACACCTTC. Translated: CASIHRTGAGYTF. The full variable domain, rest sourced from reference TRBV5-5 and TRBJ1-2, is DAGVTQSPTHLIKTRGQQVTLRCSPISGHKSVSWYQQVLGQGPQFIFQYYEKEERGRGNFPDRFSARQFPNYSSELNVNALLLGDSALYLCASIHRTGAGYTFGSGTRLTVV.

J is TRBJ2-7 and V is TRBV7-9; possibly TRBD1 or TRBD2 for D (6 bases each). Germline values: CDR1 SEHNR, CDR2 FQNEAQ (reference sequence). The V end lost 5 bases, the J end lost 0 bases, and 14 bases lay between the germline ends. The CDR3 contains 15 residues. The CDR3 DNA sequence: TGTGCCAGCAGCGCCGGGGGCGTGAGCTCCTACGAGCAGTACGTC. This codes for CASSAGGVSSYEQYV.

This sequence joins TRBV7-9 and TRBJ1-5, with a possible D match to TRBD1 (5 bases). The CDR3 runs to 15 residues. Germline V lookup: CDR1 SEHNR, CDR2 FQNEAQ (reference sequence). Deletions cut 1 base from V and 7 bases from J, with 14 bases between. This chain's CDR3 is CASSLEEGPRQPQHF. The CDR3 DNA is TGTGCCAGCAGCTTAGAGGAGGGGCCTCGCCAGCCCCAGCATTTT.

This clonotype was counted only a few times. The CDR3 reads CASSLYRGDTQYF. The CDR3 bases are TGTGCCAGCAGTTTGTACCGGGGGGATACGCAGTATTTT. V usage is TRBV28 and J usage is TRBJ2-3; possibly TRBD2 for D (6 bases). This CDR3 has 13 residues. Germline CDR1 reads MDHEN; CDR2 reads SYDVKM. Between the trimmed V and J ends, which lost 3 bases and 6 bases, there was a span of 10 bases.

The chain joins TRBV5-5 to TRBJ2-5; the D gene is possibly TRBD2 (5 bases). Germline assignment: CDR1 SGHKS and CDR2 YYEKEE (reference sequence). The CDR3 runs to 14 residues. The V gene lost 1 base and the J gene lost 4 bases, with 11 bases spanning the gap. CDR3 sequence: CASSLMRVRETQYF. As DNA, the CDR3 is TGTGCCAGCAGCTTGATGCGGGTCCGAGAGACCCAGTACTTC.

This clonotype was counted only a few times. In DNA form, the CDR3 reads TGTGCCAGCAGCCAAGTCACAGGGGAGCATGGCTACACCTTC. Encoded protein: CASSQVTGEHGYTF. This chain links TRBV4-2 with TRBJ1-2, with 7 positions matching TRBD1. CDR1 LGHNA and CDR2 YNFKEQ come from the germline V gene. This CDR3 is built from 14 residues. V trimming: 1 base; J trimming: 6 bases; junction bases outside the gene matches: 5.

The genes are TRBV12-3 or TRBV12-4 and TRBJ1-2; 12 bases are a match to TRBD1. With 4 bases clipped from V and 3 bases from J, the junction kept 3 bases outside the gene matches. This CDR3 is built from 15 residues. CDR3 protein: CASSWGTGGDYGYTF. The CDR3 DNA reads TGTGCCAGCAGTTGGGGGACAGGGGGCGACTATGGCTACACCTTC.

The J gene is TRBJ1-6, the V gene TRBV12-3 or TRBV12-4; the match to TRBD1 covers 7 bases. This CDR3 region has 15 residues. V shed 6 bases, J shed 7 bases, and the junction held 9 bases outside the gene matches. CDR3 region: CASSERQGRNSPLHF. DNA for the CDR3: TGTGCCAGCAGCGAGAGACAGGGTCGGAATTCACCCCTCCACTTT.

The chain uses TRBV7-9 and TRBJ2-1; TRBD1 matches 7 bases. With 6 bases clipped from V and 5 bases from J, the junction kept 4 bases outside the gene matches. The CDR3 is made up of 13 amino acids. CDR1 SEHNR and CDR2 FQNEAQ come from the germline V gene (reference sequence). CDR3 nucleotide sequence: TGTGCCAGCAGGATAGACAGGGACAATGAGCAGTTCTTC. It is translated as CASRIDRDNEQFF. The full variable domain, completed using reference TRBV7-9 and TRBJ2-1, is DTGVSQNPRHKITKRGQNVTFRCDPISEHNRLYWYRQTLGQGPEFLTYFQNEAQLEKSRLLSDRFSAERPKGSFSTLEIQRTEQGDSAMYLCASRIDRDNEQFFGPGTRLTVL.

V is TRBV11-3 and J is TRBJ2-3; a weak D match, TRBD2 (5 bases). The V and J ends lost 0 bases and 0 bases respectively, with 10 bases between them. The V gene's germline CDR1 is SGHNT and CDR2 YENEEA. The CDR3 covers 16 residues. CDR3 bases: TGTGCCAGCAGCTTAGATGCGGGCCCTAGCACAGATACGCAGTATTTT. It encodes CASSLDAGPSTDTQYF.

This chain joins TRBV6-5 and TRBJ1-1; D call uncertain. Looked up from germline, CDR1 is MNHEY and CDR2 is SVGAGI. The CDR3 totals 14 residues. Trimming pared 7 bases from V and 5 bases from J, leaving 17 bases between. CDR3 sequence (DNA): TGTGCCAGCAACGTCCGGGGAGGGAGTACTGAAGCTTTCTTT. Protein: CASNVRGGSTEAFF.

The sample holds a few counts of this clonotype. The rearrangement links TRBV7-9 to TRBJ2-3, with 7 bases that match TRBD1. Germline V lookup: CDR1 SEHNR, CDR2 FQNEAQ (reference sequence). With V trimmed by 5 bases and J by 4 bases, 12 bases remained unmatched. There are 16 residues in the CDR3. CDR3 sequence (DNA): TGTGCCAGCAGCCAACCATCCCGACAGGGCCCAGATACGCAGTATTTT. Translation gives CASSQPSRQGPDTQYF.

There are a few counts of this clonotype. V and J are TRBV5-4 and TRBJ2-3; 11 nucleotides align to TRBD1. Germline trimming cut 4 bases from V and 0 bases from J; bases unmatched to any gene: 7. Germline V gene data show CDR1 as SGHNT and CDR2 as YYREEE (reference sequence). The CDR3 sequence is 17 residues long. The CDR3 protein is CASSLAGQGASTDTQYF. The CDR3 nucleotides are TGTGCCAGCAGCCTGGCCGGACAGGGGGCCAGCACAGATACGCAGTATTTT.

This clonotype was counted only a few times. The gene calls are TRBV6-6 and TRBJ2-3, with a tentative D call TRBD2 (6 bases). Germline V gives CDR1 MNHNY, CDR2 SVGAGI (reference sequence). V was pared by 11 bases and J by 2 bases, with 17 bases between. The CDR3 has 14 amino acids. The CDR3 nucleotides are TGTGCCTCCTTTGGGGGGAGGTCCACAGATACGCAGTATTTT. It codes for CASFGGRSTDTQYF.

This clonotype was detected only once. The chain uses TRBV6-5 and TRBJ2-6; no reliable D call. In germline, CDR1 is MNHEY, CDR2 SVGAGI. This CDR3 comprises 15 residues. Trimming left V 2 bases short and J 1 base short, with 6 bases between. CDR3 DNA sequence: TGTGCCAGCAGTTACCACGGTTCTGGGGCCAACGTCCTGACTTTC. Protein sequence: CASSYHGSGANVLTF.

Only a few counts were recorded for this clonotype. The V call is TRBV4-1, the J call TRBJ2-1, with a possible D match to TRBD2 (6 bases). This CDR3 is 14 amino acids long. Germline V lookup: CDR1 MGHRA, CDR2 YSYEKL. Trimming stripped 6 bases from V and 7 bases from J, with 16 bases between. In DNA form, the CDR3 reads TGCGCCAGCAGTCTCCCGGGGCTAGCGAATGAGCAGTTCTTC. This translates into CASSLPGLANEQFF.

At least ten counts were recorded for this clonotype. The chain joins TRBV7-6 to TRBJ1-1; the D gene is possibly TRBD1 (5 bases). This CDR3 comprises 15 residues. The V end lost 5 bases, the J end lost 3 bases, and 16 bases lay between the germline ends. The germline gives CDR1 SGHVS, CDR2 FNYEAQ. The CDR3 loop is CASSPRQISDTEAFF. The CDR3 DNA is TGTGCCAGCAGCCCGCGACAGATAAGCGACACTGAAGCTTTCTTT.

This clonotype has only a few counts. This rearrangement joins TRBV25-1 to TRBJ2-1, with 16 bases matching TRBD2. Trimming removed 1 base from V and 8 bases from J; junction bases left unmatched: 5. Germline CDR1 MGHDK, CDR2 SYGVNS. This CDR3 is 17 amino acids long. In DNA, the CDR3 is TGTGCCAGCAGTGAATTGGGACTAGCGGGGGGGGGGGATGAGCAGTTCTTC. This encodes CASSELGLAGGGDEQFF.

This clonotype showed up just once. This may be a read error: a much more frequent sequence differs by one nucleotide. The chain recombines TRBV12-3 or TRBV12-4 with TRBJ2-2; D possibly corresponds to TRBD2 (6 bases). The CDR3 spans 16 residues. CDR3 region: CTSSSGTFPDTGELFF. The CDR3 DNA follows: TGTACCAGCAGTTCAGGGACTTTCCCCGACACCGGGGAGCTGTTTTTT.